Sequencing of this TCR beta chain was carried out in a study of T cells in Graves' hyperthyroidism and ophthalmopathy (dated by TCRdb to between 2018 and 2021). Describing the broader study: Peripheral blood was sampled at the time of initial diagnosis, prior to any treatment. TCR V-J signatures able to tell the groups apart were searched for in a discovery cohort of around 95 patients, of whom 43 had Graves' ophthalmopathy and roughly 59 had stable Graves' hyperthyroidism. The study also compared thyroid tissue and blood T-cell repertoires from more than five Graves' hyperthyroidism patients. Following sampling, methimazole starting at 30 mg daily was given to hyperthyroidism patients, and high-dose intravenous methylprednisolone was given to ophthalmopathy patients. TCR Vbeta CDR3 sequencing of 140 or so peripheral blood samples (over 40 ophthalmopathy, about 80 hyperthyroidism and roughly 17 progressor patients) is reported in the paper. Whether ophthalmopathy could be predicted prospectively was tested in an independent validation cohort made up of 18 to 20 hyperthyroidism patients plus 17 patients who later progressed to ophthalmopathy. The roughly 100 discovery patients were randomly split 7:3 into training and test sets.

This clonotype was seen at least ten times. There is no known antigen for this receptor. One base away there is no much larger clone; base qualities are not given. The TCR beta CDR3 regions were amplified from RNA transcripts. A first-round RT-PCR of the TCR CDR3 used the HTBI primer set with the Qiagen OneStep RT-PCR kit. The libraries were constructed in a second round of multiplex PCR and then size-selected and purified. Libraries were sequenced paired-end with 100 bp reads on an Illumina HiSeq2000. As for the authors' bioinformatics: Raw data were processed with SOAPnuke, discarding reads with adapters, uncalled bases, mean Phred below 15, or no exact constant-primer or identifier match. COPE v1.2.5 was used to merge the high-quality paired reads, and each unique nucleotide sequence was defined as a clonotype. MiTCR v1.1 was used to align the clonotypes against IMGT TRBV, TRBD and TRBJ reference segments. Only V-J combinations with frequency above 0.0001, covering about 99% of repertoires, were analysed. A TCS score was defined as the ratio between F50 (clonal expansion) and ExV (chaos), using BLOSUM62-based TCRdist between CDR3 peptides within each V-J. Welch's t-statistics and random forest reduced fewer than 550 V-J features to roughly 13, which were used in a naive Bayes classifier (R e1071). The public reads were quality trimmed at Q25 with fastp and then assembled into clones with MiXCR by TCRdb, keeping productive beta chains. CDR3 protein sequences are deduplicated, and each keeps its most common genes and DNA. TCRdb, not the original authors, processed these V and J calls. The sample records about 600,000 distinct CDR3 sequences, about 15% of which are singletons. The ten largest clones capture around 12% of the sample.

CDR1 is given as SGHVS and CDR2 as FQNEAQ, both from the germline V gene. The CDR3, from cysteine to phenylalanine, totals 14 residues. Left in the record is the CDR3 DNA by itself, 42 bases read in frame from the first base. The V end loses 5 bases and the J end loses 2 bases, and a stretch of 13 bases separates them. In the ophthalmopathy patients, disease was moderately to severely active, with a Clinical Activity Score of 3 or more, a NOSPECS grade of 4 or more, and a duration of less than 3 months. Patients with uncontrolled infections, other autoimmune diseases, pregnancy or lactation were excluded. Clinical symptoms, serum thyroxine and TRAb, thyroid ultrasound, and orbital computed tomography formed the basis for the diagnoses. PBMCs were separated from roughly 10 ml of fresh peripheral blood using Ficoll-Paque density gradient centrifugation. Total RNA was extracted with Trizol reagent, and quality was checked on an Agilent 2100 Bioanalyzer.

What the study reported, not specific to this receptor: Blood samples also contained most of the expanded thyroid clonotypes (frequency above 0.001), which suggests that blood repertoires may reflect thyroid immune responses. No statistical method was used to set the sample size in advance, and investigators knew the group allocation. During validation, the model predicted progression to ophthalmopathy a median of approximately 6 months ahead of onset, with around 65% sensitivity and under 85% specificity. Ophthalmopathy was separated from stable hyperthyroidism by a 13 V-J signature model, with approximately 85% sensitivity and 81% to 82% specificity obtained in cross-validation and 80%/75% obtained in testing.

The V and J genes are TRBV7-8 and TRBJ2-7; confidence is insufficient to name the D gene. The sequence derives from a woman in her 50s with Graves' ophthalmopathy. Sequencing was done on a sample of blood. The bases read TGTGCCAGCAGCCAAAACCTTAAAGCCTACGAGCAGTACTTC. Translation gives CASSQNLKAYEQYF.